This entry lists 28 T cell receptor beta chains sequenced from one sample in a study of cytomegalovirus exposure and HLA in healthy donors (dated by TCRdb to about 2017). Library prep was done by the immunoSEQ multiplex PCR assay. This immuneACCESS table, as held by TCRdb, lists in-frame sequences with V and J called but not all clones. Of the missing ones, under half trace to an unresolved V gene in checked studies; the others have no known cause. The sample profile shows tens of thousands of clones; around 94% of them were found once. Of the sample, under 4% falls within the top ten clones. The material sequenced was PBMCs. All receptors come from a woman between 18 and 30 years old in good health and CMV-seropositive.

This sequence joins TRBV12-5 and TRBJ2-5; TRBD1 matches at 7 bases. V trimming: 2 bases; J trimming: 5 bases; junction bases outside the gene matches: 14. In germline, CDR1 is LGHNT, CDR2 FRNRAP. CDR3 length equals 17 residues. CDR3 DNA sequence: TGTGCTAGTGGTTTGTGGTTACAAGACAGGGATCGGGAGACCCAGTACTTC. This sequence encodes CASGLWLQDRDRETQYF. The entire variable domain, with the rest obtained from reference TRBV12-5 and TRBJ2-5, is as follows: DARVTQTPRHKVTEMGQEVTMRCQPILGHNTVFWYRQTMMQGLELLAYFRNRAPLDDSGMPKDRFSAEMPDATLATLKIQPSEPRDSAVYFCASGLWLQDRDRETQYFGPGTRLLVL.

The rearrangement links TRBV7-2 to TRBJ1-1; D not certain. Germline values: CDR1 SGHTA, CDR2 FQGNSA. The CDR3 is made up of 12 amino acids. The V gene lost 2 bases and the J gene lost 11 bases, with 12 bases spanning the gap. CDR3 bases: TGTGCCAGCAGCTTATCGGGGTTTGAGGCTTTCTTT. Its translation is CASSLSGFEAFF. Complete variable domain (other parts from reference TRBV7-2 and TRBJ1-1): GAGVSQSPSNKVTEKGKDVELRCDPISGHTALYWYRQSLGQGLEFLIYFQGNSAPDKSGLPSDRFSAERTGGSVSTLTIQRTQQEDSAVYLCASSLSGFEAFFGQGTRLTVV.

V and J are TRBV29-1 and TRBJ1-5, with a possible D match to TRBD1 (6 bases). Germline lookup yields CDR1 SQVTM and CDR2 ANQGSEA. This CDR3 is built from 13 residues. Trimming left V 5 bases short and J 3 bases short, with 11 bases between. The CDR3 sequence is CSVRDNYNQPQHF. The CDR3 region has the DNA TGCAGCGTTAGGGACAATTACAATCAGCCCCAGCATTTT.

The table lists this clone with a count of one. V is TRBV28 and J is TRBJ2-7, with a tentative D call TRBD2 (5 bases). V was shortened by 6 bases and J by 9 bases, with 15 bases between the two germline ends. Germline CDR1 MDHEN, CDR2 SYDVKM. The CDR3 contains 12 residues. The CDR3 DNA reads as TGTGCCAGCAGACTACCGGGCGGGCGGCAGTACTTC. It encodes CASRLPGGRQYF.

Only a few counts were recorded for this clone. The CDR3 protein is CASSLRRAGNNEQFF. The CDR3 DNA sequence: TGTGCCAGCAGTTTACGAAGGGCAGGGAACAATGAGCAGTTCTTC. The gene calls are TRBV27 and TRBJ2-1, with D possibly TRBD1 on 5 matching bases. Trimming stripped 2 bases from V and 5 bases from J, with 13 bases between. CDR1 and CDR2 (germline): MNHEY, SMNVEV (reference sequence). CDR3 length: 15 residues.

The CDR3 loop is CASSSQVRAGRPEAFF. For the CDR3, the DNA is TGTGCCAGCAGCTCCCAAGTTCGGGCAGGGAGGCCTGAAGCTTTCTTT. This chain links TRBV5-6 with TRBJ1-1; the D gene is possibly TRBD1 (5 bases). This CDR3 comprises 16 residues. V was cut by 3 bases and J by 6 bases, with 21 bases left in between. From germline, CDR1 is SGHDT and CDR2 YYEEEE.

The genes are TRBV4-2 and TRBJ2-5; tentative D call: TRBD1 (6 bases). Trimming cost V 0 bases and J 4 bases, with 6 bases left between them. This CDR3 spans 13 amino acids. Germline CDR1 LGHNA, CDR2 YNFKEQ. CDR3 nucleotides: TGTGCCAGCAGCCAAGACAGGGGAGAGACCCAGTACTTC. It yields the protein CASSQDRGETQYF.

CDR3 region: CASSLSMGGLPYEQYF. In DNA form, the CDR3 reads TGTGCCAGCAGTTTATCGATGGGGGGACTCCCCTACGAGCAGTACTTC. The genes are TRBV27 and TRBJ2-7; D perhaps matches TRBD2 (6 bases). The germline V gene has CDR1 MNHEY and CDR2 SMNVEV (reference sequence). The CDR3 is 16 residues long. Trimming pared 0 bases from V and 2 bases from J, leaving 14 bases between.

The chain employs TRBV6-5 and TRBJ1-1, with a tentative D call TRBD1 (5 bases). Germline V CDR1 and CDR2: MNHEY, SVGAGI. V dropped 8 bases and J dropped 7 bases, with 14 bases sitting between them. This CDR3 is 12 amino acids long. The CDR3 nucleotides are TGTGCCAGCGGCAGGGCCTTGAGTGAAGCTTTCTTT. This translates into CASGRALSEAFF.

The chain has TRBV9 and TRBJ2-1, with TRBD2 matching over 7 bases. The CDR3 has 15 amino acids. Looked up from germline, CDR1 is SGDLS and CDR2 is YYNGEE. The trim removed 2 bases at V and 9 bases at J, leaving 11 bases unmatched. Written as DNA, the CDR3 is TGTGCCAGCAGCGTGTTGGGGAGGGCCCAGGGTGAGCAGTTCTTC. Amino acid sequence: CASSVLGRAQGEQFF.

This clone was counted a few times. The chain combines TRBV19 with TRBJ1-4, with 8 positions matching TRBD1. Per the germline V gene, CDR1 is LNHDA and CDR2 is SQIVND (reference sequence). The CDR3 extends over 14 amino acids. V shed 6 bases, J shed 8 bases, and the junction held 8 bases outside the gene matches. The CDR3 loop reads CASRNRGMGEKLFF. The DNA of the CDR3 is TGTGCCAGTAGGAACAGGGGGATGGGAGAAAAACTGTTTTTT.

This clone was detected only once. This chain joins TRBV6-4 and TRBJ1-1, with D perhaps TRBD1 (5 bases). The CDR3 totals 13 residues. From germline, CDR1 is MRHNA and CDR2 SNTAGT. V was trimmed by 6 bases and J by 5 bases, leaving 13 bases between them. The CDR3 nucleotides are TGTGCCAGCAGACAGGACGGGCAGACTGAAGCTTTCTTT. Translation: CASRQDGQTEAFF.

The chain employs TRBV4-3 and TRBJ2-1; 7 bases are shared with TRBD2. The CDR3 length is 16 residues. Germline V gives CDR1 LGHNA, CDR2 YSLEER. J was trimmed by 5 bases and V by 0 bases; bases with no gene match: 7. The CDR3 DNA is TGCGCCAGCAGCCAAGATATAGCGGGTGGTGACAATGAGCAGTTCTTC. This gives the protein CASSQDIAGGDNEQFF.

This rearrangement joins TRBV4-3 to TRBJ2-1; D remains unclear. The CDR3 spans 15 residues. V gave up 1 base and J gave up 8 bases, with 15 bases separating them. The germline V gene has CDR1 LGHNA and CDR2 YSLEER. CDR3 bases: TGCGCCAGCAGCCAAGGCCCACTTGGGCAAGATGAGCAGTTCTTC. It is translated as CASSQGPLGQDEQFF.

For the CDR3, the DNA is TGTGCCAGCAGCCCCTCCGGACTAGCGACAATCTACGAGCAGTACTTC. It specifies CASSPSGLATIYEQYF. This chain links TRBV14 with TRBJ2-7, with 9 positions matching TRBD2. The germline CDR1 and CDR2 sequences are SGHDN and FVKESK. The CDR3 consists of 16 residues. Trimming took 4 bases from V and 3 from J; bases not matched to a gene: 10.

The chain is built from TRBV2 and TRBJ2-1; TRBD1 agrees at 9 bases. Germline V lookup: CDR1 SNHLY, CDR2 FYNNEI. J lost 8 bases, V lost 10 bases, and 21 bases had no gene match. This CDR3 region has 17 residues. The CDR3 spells CANLIWSLDRGFDEQFF. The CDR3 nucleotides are TGTGCCAACCTCATCTGGTCCCTGGACAGGGGTTTCGATGAGCAGTTCTTC.

The CDR3 loop reads CASSSPGQGYEQYF. The CDR3 coding sequence is TGTGCCAGCAGCTCGCCGGGACAGGGCTACGAGCAGTACTTC. The V call is TRBV11-2, the J call TRBJ2-7, with 9 bases identical to TRBD1. Germline values: CDR1 SGHAT, CDR2 FQNNGV. V shed 4 bases, J shed 3 bases, and the junction held 4 bases outside the gene matches. This CDR3 contains 14 residues.

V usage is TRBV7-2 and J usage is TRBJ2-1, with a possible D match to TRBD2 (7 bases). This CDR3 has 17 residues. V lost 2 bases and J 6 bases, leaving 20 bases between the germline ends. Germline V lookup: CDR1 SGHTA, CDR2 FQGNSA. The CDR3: CASSLRGSGIPPNEQFF. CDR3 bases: TGTGCCAGCAGCTTAAGGGGGAGCGGGATCCCCCCCAATGAGCAGTTCTTC.

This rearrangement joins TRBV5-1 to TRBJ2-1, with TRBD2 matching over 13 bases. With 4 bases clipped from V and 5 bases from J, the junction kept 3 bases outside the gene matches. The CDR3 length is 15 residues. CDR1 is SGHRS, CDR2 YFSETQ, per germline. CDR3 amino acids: CASSPGLAGNNEQFF. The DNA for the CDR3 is TGCGCCAGCAGCCCGGGACTAGCGGGGAACAATGAGCAGTTCTTC.

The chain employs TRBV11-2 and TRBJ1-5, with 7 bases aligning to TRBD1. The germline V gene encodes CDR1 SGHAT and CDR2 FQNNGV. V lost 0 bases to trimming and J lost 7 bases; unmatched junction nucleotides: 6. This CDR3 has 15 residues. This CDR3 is CASSLDETGSQPQHF. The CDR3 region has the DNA TGTGCCAGCAGCTTAGACGAGACAGGGTCACAGCCCCAGCATTTT.

CDR3 sequence: CASSKGGPGGELFF. The CDR3 nucleotides are TGTGCCAGCAGCAAGGGGGGGCCTGGCGGGGAGCTGTTTTTT. This rearrangement joins TRBV28 to TRBJ2-2, with D maybe TRBD2 (7 bases). The CDR3 sequence is 14 residues long. Trimming pared 6 bases from V and 7 bases from J, leaving 15 bases between. Germline V gene data show CDR1 as MDHEN and CDR2 as SYDVKM.

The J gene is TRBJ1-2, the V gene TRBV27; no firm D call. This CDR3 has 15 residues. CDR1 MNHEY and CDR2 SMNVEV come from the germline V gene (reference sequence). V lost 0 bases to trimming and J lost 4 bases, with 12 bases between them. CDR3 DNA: TGTGCCAGCAGTTTATCGGGCCGGTCTTTCTATGGCTACACCTTC. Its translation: CASSLSGRSFYGYTF.

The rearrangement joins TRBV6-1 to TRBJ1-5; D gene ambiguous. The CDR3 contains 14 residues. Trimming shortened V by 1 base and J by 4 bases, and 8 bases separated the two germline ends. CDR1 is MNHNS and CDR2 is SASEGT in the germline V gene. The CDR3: CASSEGRENQPQHF. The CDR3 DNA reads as TGTGCCAGCAGTGAAGGGCGGGAGAATCAGCCCCAGCATTTT.

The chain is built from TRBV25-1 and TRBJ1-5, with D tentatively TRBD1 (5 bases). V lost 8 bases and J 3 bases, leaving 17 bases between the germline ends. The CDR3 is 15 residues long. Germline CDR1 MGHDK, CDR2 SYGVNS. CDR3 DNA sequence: TGTGCCAGCCGGGGGGAGGGGTCCCTCAATCAGCCCCAGCATTTT. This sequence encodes CASRGEGSLNQPQHF.

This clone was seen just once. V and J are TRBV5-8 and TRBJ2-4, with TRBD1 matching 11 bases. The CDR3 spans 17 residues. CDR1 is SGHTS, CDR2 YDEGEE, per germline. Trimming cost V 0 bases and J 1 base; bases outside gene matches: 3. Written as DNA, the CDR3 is TGTGCCAGCAGCTTGGGGACAGGGGGCATGGCCAAAAACATTCAGTACTTC. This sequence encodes CASSLGTGGMAKNIQYF. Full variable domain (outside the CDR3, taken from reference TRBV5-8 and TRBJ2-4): EAGVTQSPTHLIKTRGQQATLRCSPISGHTSVYWYQQALGLGLQFLLWYDEGEERNRGNFPPRFSGRQFPNYSSELNVNALELEDSALYLCASSLGTGGMAKNIQYFGAGTRLSVL.

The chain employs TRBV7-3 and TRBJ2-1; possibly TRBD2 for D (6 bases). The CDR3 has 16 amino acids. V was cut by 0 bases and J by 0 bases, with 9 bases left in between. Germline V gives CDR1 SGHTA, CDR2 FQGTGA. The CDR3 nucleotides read TGTGCCAGCAGCTTAACGGCGGACTACTCCTACAATGAGCAGTTCTTC. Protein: CASSLTADYSYNEQFF.

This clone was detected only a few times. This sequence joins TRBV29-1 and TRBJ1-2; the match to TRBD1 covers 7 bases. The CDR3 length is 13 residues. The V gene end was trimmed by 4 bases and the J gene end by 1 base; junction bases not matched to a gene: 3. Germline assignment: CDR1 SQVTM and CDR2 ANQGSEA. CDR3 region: CSVGDSVNYGYTF. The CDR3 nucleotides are TGCAGCGTTGGGGACAGTGTTAACTATGGCTACACCTTC. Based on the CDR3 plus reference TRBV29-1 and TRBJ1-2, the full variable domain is SAVISQKPSRDICQRGTSLTIQCQVDSQVTMMFWYRQQPGQSLTLIATANQGSEATYESGFVIDKFPISRPNLTFSTLTVSNMSPEDSSIYLCSVGDSVNYGYTFGSGTRLTVV.

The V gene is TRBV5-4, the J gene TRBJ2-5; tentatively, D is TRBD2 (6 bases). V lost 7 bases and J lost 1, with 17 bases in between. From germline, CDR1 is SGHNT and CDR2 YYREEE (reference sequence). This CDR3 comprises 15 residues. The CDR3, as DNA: TGTGCCAGCGGACTGCGGGGCCCCTTCCAAGAGACCCAGTACTTC. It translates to CASGLRGPFQETQYF. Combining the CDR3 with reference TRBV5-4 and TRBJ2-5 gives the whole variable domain ETGVTQSPTHLIKTRGQQVTLRCSSQSGHNTVSWYQQALGQGPQFIFQYYREEENGRGNFPPRFSGLQFPNYSSELNVNALELDDSALYLCASGLRGPFQETQYFGPGTRLLVL.